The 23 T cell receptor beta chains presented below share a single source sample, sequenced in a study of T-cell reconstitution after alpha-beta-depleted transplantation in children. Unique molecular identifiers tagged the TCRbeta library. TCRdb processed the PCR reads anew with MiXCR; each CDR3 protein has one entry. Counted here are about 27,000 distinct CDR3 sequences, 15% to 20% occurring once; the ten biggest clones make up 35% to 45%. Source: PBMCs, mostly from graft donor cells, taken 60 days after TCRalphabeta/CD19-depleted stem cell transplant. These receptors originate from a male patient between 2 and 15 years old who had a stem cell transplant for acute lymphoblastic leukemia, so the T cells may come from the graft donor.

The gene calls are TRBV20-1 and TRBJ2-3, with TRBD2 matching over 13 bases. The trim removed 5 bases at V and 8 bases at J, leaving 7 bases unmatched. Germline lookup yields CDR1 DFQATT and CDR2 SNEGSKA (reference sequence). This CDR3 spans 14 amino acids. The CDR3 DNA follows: TGCAGTGCTGTTACTAGCGGGGGGGCGTTTACGCAGTATTTT. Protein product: CSAVTSGGAFTQYF.

The CDR3 protein is CASSVGGYTEAFF. Here the CDR3 DNA reads TGTGCCAGCAGCGTAGGGGGATATACTGAAGCTTTCTTT. This chain connects TRBV9 to TRBJ1-1, with unresolved D. CDR1 is SGDLS and CDR2 is YYNGEE in the germline V gene. The ends were cut back, 0 bases at V and 5 bases at J, with 8 bases in the middle. The CDR3 runs to 13 residues.

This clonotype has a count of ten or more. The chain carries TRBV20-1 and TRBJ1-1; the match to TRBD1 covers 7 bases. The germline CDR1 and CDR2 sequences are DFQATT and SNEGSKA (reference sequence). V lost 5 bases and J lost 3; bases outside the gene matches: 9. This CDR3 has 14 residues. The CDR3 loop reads CSARPPGGHTEAFF. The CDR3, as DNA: TGCAGTGCTCGCCCACCAGGGGGACACACTGAAGCTTTCTTT.

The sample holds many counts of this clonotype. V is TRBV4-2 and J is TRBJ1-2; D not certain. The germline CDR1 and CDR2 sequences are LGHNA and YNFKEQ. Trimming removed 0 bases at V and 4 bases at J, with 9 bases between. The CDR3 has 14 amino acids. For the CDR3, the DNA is TGTGCCAGCAGCCAAGACCTTGACACCTATGGCTACACCTTC. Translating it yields CASSQDLDTYGYTF.

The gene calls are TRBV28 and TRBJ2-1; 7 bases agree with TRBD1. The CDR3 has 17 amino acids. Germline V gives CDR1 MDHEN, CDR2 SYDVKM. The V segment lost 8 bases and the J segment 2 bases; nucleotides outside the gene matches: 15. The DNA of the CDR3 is TGTGCCAGCCGCCTTAGGGACAGCCGTGTACCCTACAATGAGCAGTTCTTC. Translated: CASRLRDSRVPYNEQFF.

The CDR3 loop reads CASSVGFQETQYF. In DNA, the CDR3 is TGTGCCAGCAGCGTAGGTTTCCAAGAGACCCAGTACTTC. This chain joins TRBV9 and TRBJ2-5; D remains ambiguous. The V gene lost 0 bases and the J gene lost 1 base, with 4 bases spanning the gap. The CDR3 contains 13 residues. Germline values: CDR1 SGDLS, CDR2 YYNGEE.

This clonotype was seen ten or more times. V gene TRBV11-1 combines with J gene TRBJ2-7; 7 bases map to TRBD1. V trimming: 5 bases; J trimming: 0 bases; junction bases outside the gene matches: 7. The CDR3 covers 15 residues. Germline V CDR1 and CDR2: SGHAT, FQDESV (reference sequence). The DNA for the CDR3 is TGTGCCAGCAGCATAAACCGGGACAGCTCCTACGAGCAGTACTTC. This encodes CASSINRDSSYEQYF.

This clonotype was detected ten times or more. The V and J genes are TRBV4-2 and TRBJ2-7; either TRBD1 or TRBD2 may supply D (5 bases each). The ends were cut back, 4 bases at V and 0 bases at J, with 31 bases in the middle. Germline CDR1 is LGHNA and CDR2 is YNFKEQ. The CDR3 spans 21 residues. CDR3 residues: CASSLGVKTGPSGGSSYEQYF. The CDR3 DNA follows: TGTGCCAGCAGCCTGGGGGTCAAAACGGGACCCAGTGGAGGAAGCTCCTACGAGCAGTACTTC.

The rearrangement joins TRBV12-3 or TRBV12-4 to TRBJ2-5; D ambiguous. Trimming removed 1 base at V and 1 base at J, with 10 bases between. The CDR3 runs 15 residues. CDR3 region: CASSLVGRGQETQYF. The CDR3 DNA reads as TGTGCCAGCAGTTTAGTAGGACGAGGCCAAGAGACCCAGTACTTC.

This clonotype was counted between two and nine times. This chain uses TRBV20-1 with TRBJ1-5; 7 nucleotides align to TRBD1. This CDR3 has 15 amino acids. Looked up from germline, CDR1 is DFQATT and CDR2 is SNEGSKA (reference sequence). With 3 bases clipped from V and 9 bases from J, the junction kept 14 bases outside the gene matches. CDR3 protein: CSASPPRGEILPQHF. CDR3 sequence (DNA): TGCAGTGCTAGTCCCCCCAGGGGGGAAATTTTGCCCCAGCATTTT.

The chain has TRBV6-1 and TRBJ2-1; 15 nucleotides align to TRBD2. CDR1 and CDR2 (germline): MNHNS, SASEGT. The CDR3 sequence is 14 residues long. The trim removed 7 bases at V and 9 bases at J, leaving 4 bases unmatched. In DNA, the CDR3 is TGTGCCAGCACCCAGGGACTAGCGGGAGGTGAGCAGTTCTTC. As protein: CASTQGLAGGEQFF.

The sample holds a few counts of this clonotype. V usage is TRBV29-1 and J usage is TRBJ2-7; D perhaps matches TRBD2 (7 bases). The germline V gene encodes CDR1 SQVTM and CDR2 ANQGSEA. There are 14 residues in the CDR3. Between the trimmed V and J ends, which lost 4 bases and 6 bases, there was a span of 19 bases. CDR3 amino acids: CSVGEGGASREQYF. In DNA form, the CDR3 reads TGCAGCGTTGGGGAAGGGGGGGCCTCCCGCGAGCAGTACTTC.

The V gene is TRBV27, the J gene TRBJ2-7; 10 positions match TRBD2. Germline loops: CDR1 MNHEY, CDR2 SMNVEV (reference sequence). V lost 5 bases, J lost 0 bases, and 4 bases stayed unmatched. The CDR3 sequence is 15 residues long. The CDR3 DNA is TGTGCCAGCAGTCGGGCTAGCGGGGGCTCCTACGAGCAGTACTTC. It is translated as CASSRASGGSYEQYF.

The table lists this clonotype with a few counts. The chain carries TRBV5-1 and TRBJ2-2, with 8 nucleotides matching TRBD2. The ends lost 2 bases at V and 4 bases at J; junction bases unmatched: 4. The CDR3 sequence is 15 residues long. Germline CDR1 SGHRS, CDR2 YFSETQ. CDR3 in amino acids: CASSFISGGTGELFF. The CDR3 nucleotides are TGCGCCAGCAGCTTTATCAGCGGGGGCACCGGGGAGCTGTTTTTT.

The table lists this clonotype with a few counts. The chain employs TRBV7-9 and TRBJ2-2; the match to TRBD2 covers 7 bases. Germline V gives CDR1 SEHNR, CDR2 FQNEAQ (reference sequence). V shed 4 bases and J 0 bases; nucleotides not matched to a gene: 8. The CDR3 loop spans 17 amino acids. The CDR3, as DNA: TGTGCCAGCAGCTCCGGGAGGTGGTTCGCGAACACCGGGGAGCTGTTTTTT. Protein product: CASSSGRWFANTGELFF.

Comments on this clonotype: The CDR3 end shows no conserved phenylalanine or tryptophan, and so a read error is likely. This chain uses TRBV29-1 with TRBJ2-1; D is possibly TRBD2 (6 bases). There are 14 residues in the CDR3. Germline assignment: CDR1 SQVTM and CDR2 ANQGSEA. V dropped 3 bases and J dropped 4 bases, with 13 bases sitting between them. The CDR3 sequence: CSVDLSGTYNEQFL. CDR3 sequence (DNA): TGCAGCGTTGATCTTTCGGGGACTTACAATGAGCAGTTCTTG.

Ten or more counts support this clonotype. CDR3: CASSASGRGSHEQYF. CDR3 DNA: TGTGCCAGCAGTGCTAGCGGGAGGGGGTCCCACGAGCAGTACTTC. This chain uses TRBV28 with TRBJ2-7; 12 bases fit TRBD2. CDR1 and CDR2 from the germline V gene are MDHEN and SYDVKM. The CDR3 is 15 residues long. The V segment lost 5 bases and the J segment 5 bases; nucleotides outside the gene matches: 7.

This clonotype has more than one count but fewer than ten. The CDR3 sequence is CSATTGRGETQYF. CDR3 coding DNA: TGCAGTGCGACAACAGGGAGGGGAGAGACCCAGTACTTC. This rearrangement joins TRBV20-1 to TRBJ2-5, with D possibly TRBD2 on 7 matching bases. Germline values: CDR1 DFQATT, CDR2 SNEGSKA (reference sequence). The CDR3 spans 13 residues. With 6 bases removed from V and 4 bases from J, the gap between germline ends came to 15 bases.

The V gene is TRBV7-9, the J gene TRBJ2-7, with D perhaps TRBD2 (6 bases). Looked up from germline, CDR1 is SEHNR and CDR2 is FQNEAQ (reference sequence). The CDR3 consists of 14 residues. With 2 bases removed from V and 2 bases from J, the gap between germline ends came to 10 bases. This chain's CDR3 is CASSLRGRTYEQYF. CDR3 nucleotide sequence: TGTGCCAGCAGCTTAAGAGGGAGGACCTACGAGCAGTACTTC.

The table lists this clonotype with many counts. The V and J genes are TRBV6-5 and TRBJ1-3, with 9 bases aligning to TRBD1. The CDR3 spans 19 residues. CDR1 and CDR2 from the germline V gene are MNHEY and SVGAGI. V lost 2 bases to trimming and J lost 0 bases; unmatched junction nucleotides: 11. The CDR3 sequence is CASSYNSVTTGGSGNTIYF. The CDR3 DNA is TGTGCCAGCAGTTACAACAGCGTGACGACAGGGGGCTCTGGAAACACCATATATTTT.

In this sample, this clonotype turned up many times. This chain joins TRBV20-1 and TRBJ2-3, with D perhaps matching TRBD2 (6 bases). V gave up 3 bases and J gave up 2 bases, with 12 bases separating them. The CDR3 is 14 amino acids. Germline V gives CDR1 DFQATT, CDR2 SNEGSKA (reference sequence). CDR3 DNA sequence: TGCAGTGCTAGTGGCGGGGTAAACACAGATACGCAGTATTTT. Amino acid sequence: CSASGGVNTDTQYF.

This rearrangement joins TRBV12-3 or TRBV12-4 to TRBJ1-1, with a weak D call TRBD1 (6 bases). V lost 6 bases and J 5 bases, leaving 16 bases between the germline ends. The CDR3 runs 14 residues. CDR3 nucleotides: TGTGCCAGCAGCGTCTCGCCCACAGGGACTGAAGCTTTCTTT. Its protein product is CASSVSPTGTEAFF.

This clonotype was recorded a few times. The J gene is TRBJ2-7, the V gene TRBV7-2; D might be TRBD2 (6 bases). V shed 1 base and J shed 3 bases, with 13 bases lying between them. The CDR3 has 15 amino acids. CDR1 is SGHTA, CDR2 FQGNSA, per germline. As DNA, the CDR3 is TGTGCCAGCAGCTTAGAGAGTTCGGGACTCTACGAGCAGTACTTC. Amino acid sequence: CASSLESSGLYEQYF.